Listed here are 18 T cell receptor beta chains from one sample, sequenced in a study of graft-versus-host responses after intestinal transplantation. Clones were read by immunoSEQ multiplex PCR, and TCRdb kept only the in-frame ones, dropping some. Of approximately 20,000 clones in the sample, around 86% were seen once. The source material was PBMCs, sampled just over 230 days after intestinal transplant. Receptor source: a human patient who received an intestinal transplant, so some T cells may come from the graft donor.

The V gene is TRBV12-5, the J gene TRBJ1-2; a possible D gene is TRBD1 (6 bases). This CDR3 contains 13 residues. From germline, CDR1 is LGHNT and CDR2 FRNRAP. The V gene lost 2 bases and the J gene lost 5 bases, with 9 bases spanning the gap. DNA for the CDR3: TGTGCTAGTGGTTTGTACACAGGGTATGGCTACACCTTC. Translation gives CASGLYTGYGYTF.

V usage is TRBV5-4 and J usage is TRBJ1-3; D gene unclear. The CDR3 totals 15 residues. Germline V gene data show CDR1 as SGHNT and CDR2 as YYREEE (reference sequence). V was trimmed by 0 bases and J by 6 bases, leaving 13 bases between them. This CDR3 reads CASSLDSGSANTIYF. In DNA, the CDR3 is TGTGCCAGCAGCTTGGACTCTGGGTCGGCAAACACCATATATTTT.

This clone was seen a single time. The V and J genes are TRBV5-4 and TRBJ2-5; 11 bases match TRBD2. CDR3 size: 15 residues. Germline V CDR1 and CDR2: SGHNT, YYREEE (reference sequence). The J segment lost 1 base and the V segment lost 5 bases, leaving 4 bases of the junction unmatched. In DNA, the CDR3 is TGTGCCAGCAGACGACTAGCGGGGCCCCAAGAGACCCAGTACTTC. It encodes CASRRLAGPQETQYF.

The genes are TRBV11-2 and TRBJ1-1; D is ambiguous. V dropped 1 base and J dropped 4 bases, with 10 bases sitting between them. Germline CDR1 reads SGHAT; CDR2 reads FQNNGV. This CDR3 spans 14 amino acids. The DNA of the CDR3 is TGTGCCAGCAGCTTAGTCGGGCGGTCCACTGAAGCTTTCTTT. Encoded protein: CASSLVGRSTEAFF.

This clone appeared once. The rearrangement uses TRBV5-1 and TRBJ2-7; D remains unclear. Trimming shortened V by 0 bases and J by 4 bases, and 11 bases separated the two germline ends. CDR3 length: 14 amino acids. Germline CDR1 is SGHRS and CDR2 is YFSETQ. The CDR3 DNA is TGCGCCAGCAGCTTGGGGGTCACAGATTACGAGCAGTACTTC. This encodes CASSLGVTDYEQYF. Combining the CDR3 with reference TRBV5-1 and TRBJ2-7 gives the whole variable domain KAGVTQTPRYLIKTRGQQVTLSCSPISGHRSVSWYQQTPGQGLQFLFEYFSETQRNKGNFPGRFSGRQFSNSRSEMNVSTLELGDSALYLCASSLGVTDYEQYFGPGTRLTVT.

CDR3 DNA: TGTGCCAGCAGTTACCGGCCTGCCTATAATTCACCCCTCCACTTT. It specifies CASSYRPAYNSPLHF. V gene TRBV6-5 combines with J gene TRBJ1-6, with unresolved D. The V gene's germline CDR1 is MNHEY and CDR2 SVGAGI. This CDR3 comprises 15 residues. The ends were cut back, 2 bases at V and 2 bases at J, with 7 bases in the middle.

The chain joins TRBV5-6 to TRBJ2-2; no definite D call. CDR1 is SGHDT and CDR2 is YYEEEE in the germline V gene. The CDR3 is 14 residues long. Trimming removed 1 base from V and 2 bases from J, with 6 bases in between. CDR3 sequence: CASSLPTNTGELFF. CDR3 nucleotide sequence: TGTGCCAGCAGCTTGCCCACTAACACCGGGGAGCTGTTTTTT.

The chain has TRBV4-1 and TRBJ1-2; D is unclear. Per the germline V gene, CDR1 is MGHRA and CDR2 is YSYEKL. V was clipped by 4 bases and J by 4 bases, with 19 bases between them. There are 16 residues in the CDR3. Here the CDR3 reads CASSRQSLGMLYGYTF. CDR3 coding DNA: TGCGCCAGCAGCCGCCAGAGTCTCGGGATGCTCTATGGCTACACCTTC.

This clone was found once. The genes are TRBV4-2 and TRBJ1-4; D not certain. This CDR3 contains 16 residues. With 4 bases removed from V and 4 bases from J, the gap between germline ends came to 16 bases. The germline gives CDR1 LGHNA, CDR2 YNFKEQ. The CDR3 nucleotides are TGTGCCAGCAGCCGCGGCCTGAGGGAGGGTAATGAAAAACTGTTTTTT. This translates into CASSRGLREGNEKLFF.

The chain recombines TRBV7-3 with TRBJ2-5; D possibly corresponds to TRBD2 (5 bases). This CDR3 comprises 15 residues. Germline V gene lookup returns CDR1 SGHTA and CDR2 FQGTGA. V lost 1 base, J lost 5 bases, and 14 bases lay in between. CDR3 in DNA: TGTGCCAGCAGCTTAAATAACGGGGATGGGGAGACCCAGTACTTC. Translated, it gives CASSLNNGDGETQYF. Drawing the rest from reference TRBV7-3 and TRBJ2-5, the complete variable domain is GAGVSQTPSNKVTEKGKYVELRCDPISGHTALYWYRQSLGQGPEFLIYFQGTGAADDSGLPNDRFFAVRPEGSVSTLKIQRTERGDSAVYLCASSLNNGDGETQYFGPGTRLLVL.

J is TRBJ2-2 and V is TRBV7-9; no reliable D call. Looked up from germline, CDR1 is SEHNR and CDR2 is FQNEAQ (reference sequence). Trimming removed 6 bases from V and 4 bases from J, with 15 bases in between. The CDR3 totals 15 residues. The CDR3 nucleotides are TGTGCCAGCAGGTACACCGGGTCGATCACCGGGGAGCTGTTTTTT. Amino acids: CASRYTGSITGELFF.

The chain is built from TRBV11-2 and TRBJ2-7; a possible D gene is TRBD2 (6 bases). CDR3 length: 15 amino acids. The ends were cut back, 1 base at V and 4 bases at J, with 14 bases in the middle. From germline, CDR1 is SGHAT and CDR2 FQNNGV. CDR3: CASSLVGAGRYEQYF. As DNA, the CDR3 is TGTGCCAGCAGCTTAGTAGGGGCAGGGAGGTACGAGCAGTACTTC.

This clone was seen only once. The CDR3: CASSQVPAGGPEEQFF. CDR3 in DNA: TGTGCCAGCAGCCAGGTACCGGCGGGGGGGCCAGAAGAGCAGTTCTTC. This rearrangement joins TRBV7-8 to TRBJ2-1; 9 bases fit TRBD2. This CDR3 has 16 amino acids. Looked up from germline, CDR1 is SGHVS and CDR2 is FQNEAQ. The V and J ends lost 5 bases and 10 bases, in that order; junction bases with no gene match: 15.

The genes are TRBV6-6 and TRBJ2-7; D possibly corresponds to TRBD2 (5 bases). Trimming left V 5 bases short and J 1 base short, with 12 bases between. The CDR3 extends over 14 amino acids. Germline V gene data show CDR1 as MNHNY and CDR2 as SVGAGI (reference sequence). The CDR3 DNA sequence: TGTGCCAGCAGTCCGGACTGGAAATCCTACGAGCAGTACTTC. Protein: CASSPDWKSYEQYF.

The chain joins TRBV6-5 to TRBJ1-2; D remains unclear. The CDR3 spans 12 residues. Germline lookup yields CDR1 MNHEY and CDR2 SVGAGI. Trimming took 4 bases from V and 4 from J, leaving 7 bases between them. The CDR3 DNA follows: TGTGCCAGCAGTTTCCGGGGCTATGGCTACACCTTC. It specifies CASSFRGYGYTF.

The chain employs TRBV6-4 and TRBJ1-5, with D hard to call. The CDR3 loop spans 11 amino acids. Germline CDR1 reads MRHNA; CDR2 reads SNTAGT. Trimming took off 9 bases at V and 7 bases at J, with 10 bases between the two ends. CDR3: CARFSGQPQHF. The CDR3, as DNA: TGTGCCAGGTTTAGTGGGCAGCCCCAGCATTTT.

This sequence joins TRBV2 and TRBJ1-2; D is possibly TRBD1 (5 bases). V was shortened by 1 base and J by 4 bases, with 25 bases between the two germline ends. CDR3 length: 19 amino acids. Germline CDR1 reads SNHLY; CDR2 reads FYNNEI. This CDR3 is CASSEGLNLGRGPTYGYTF. DNA of the CDR3: TGTGCCAGCAGTGAAGGGTTAAATTTGGGAAGGGGACCAACCTATGGCTACACCTTC.

This clone was seen once. V gene TRBV4-1 combines with J gene TRBJ2-5; 7 bases agree with TRBD2. J lost 5 bases, V lost 2 bases, and 14 bases had no gene match. Germline values: CDR1 MGHRA, CDR2 YSYEKL. The CDR3 runs 17 residues. Written as DNA, the CDR3 is TGCGCCAGCAGCCAATTCGGCACAAGGTCCGGGGGGGAGACCCAGTACTTC. It encodes CASSQFGTRSGGETQYF.